The 21 T cell receptor beta chains in this list originate from one sample, sequenced in a study of blood T cell repertoires in COVID-19. Measured with immunoSEQ multiplex PCR; TCRdb has only the in-frame clones, and not every one. This sample yields around 200,000 clones, of which around 87% are seen a single time; 2.7% belongs to the top ten. Material: peripheral blood. The receptors were gathered from a man aged 40-49 years with active or convalescent COVID-19.

The chain employs TRBV6-1 and TRBJ1-1, with D perhaps TRBD1 (5 bases). The V end lost 3 bases, the J end lost 0 bases, and 14 bases lay between the germline ends. Germline CDR1 is MNHNS and CDR2 is SASEGT. The CDR3 is 16 residues long. Here the CDR3 DNA reads TGTGCCAGCAGTGAGCGGGGGGGAGGGATGAACACTGAAGCTTTCTTT. Translating gives CASSERGGGMNTEAFF.

V usage is TRBV6-2 or TRBV6-3 and J usage is TRBJ1-1; 10 bases are a match to TRBD1. The junction had 5 bases not matched to a gene; V was cut back by 2 bases and J by 5 bases. Germline V gives CDR1 MNHEY, CDR2 SVGEGT. The CDR3 has 15 amino acids. CDR3 DNA sequence: TGTGCCAGCAGTTACAGGGACAGGGGAAAAACTGAAGCTTTCTTT. Translated: CASSYRDRGKTEAFF.

This clone was counted a few times. The chain has TRBV10-1 and TRBJ2-5, with D maybe TRBD1 (6 bases). The V and J ends lost 2 bases and 3 bases respectively, with 10 bases between them. The CDR3 has 14 residues. Germline V gives CDR1 WNHNN, CDR2 SYGVQD (reference sequence). The CDR3 DNA is TGCGCCAGCAGTGAGGAAAAGGGGGAAGAGACCCAGTACTTC. As protein: CASSEEKGEETQYF.

The chain couples TRBV5-4 to TRBJ2-7; 9 bases are a match to TRBD2. This CDR3 spans 15 amino acids. V shed 4 bases and J 2 bases; nucleotides not matched to a gene: 7. Looked up from germline, CDR1 is SGHNT and CDR2 is YYREEE (reference sequence). CDR3: CASSGGGEVAYEQYF. The DNA of the CDR3 is TGTGCCAGCAGCGGCGGGGGGGAGGTTGCCTACGAGCAGTACTTC.

The rearrangement links TRBV5-4 to TRBJ1-2; 9 bases align to TRBD1. V dropped 4 bases and J dropped 2; count of bases not matched to a gene: 3. The CDR3 totals 14 residues. The germline CDR1 and CDR2 sequences are SGHNT and YYREEE (reference sequence). The CDR3 sequence is CASSPGQGNYGYTF. CDR3 in DNA: TGTGCCAGCAGCCCGGGACAGGGAAACTATGGCTACACCTTC.

This chain connects TRBV29-1 to TRBJ2-3; a possible D gene is TRBD2 (6 bases). V gave up 3 bases and J gave up 0 bases, with 10 bases separating them. The CDR3 is 14 residues long. Per the germline V gene, CDR1 is SQVTM and CDR2 is ANQGSEA. Here the CDR3 DNA reads TGCAGCGTTGAGCGGGATACAAGCACAGATACGCAGTATTTT. Translated, it gives CSVERDTSTDTQYF.

The V call is TRBV5-1, the J call TRBJ1-5; 9 bases map to TRBD1. The CDR3 is made up of 14 amino acids. Germline-derived CDR1 and CDR2 are SGHRS and YFSETQ. Germline trimming cut 5 bases from V and 6 bases from J; bases unmatched to any gene: 6. The CDR3 protein is CASSTTGGGQPQHF. CDR3 nucleotide sequence: TGCGCCAGCAGTACGACAGGGGGGGGTCAGCCCCAGCATTTT.

This chain uses TRBV5-5 with TRBJ2-2; possible D gene TRBD1, 7 bases. V was pared by 0 bases and J by 5 bases, with 11 bases between. Germline assignment: CDR1 SGHKS and CDR2 YYEKEE (reference sequence). The CDR3 extends over 15 amino acids. The DNA of the CDR3 is TGTGCCAGCAGCTTGGCCCCAGGGGGGACCGGGGAGCTGTTTTTT. Encoded protein: CASSLAPGGTGELFF.

The chain uses TRBV24-1 and TRBJ1-2, with TRBD1 matching 8 bases. There are 13 residues in the CDR3. Germline CDR1 KGHDR, CDR2 SFDVKD. Trimming cost V 10 bases and J 4 bases; bases outside gene matches: 7. The CDR3 DNA reads as TGTGCCACTAAAAAGGGGACAGGCTATGGCTACACCTTC. Protein product: CATKKGTGYGYTF.

This chain uses TRBV5-1 with TRBJ2-3; D gene unclear. There are 13 residues in the CDR3. The V gene lost 4 bases and the J gene lost 1 base, with 7 bases spanning the gap. Germline values: CDR1 SGHRS, CDR2 YFSETQ. For the CDR3, the DNA is TGCGCCAGCAGCCAAAGCGGCACAGATACGCAGTATTTT. Amino acids: CASSQSGTDTQYF. Looking up the rest from reference TRBV5-1 and TRBJ2-3 gives the full variable domain: KAGVTQTPRYLIKTRGQQVTLSCSPISGHRSVSWYQQTPGQGLQFLFEYFSETQRNKGNFPGRFSGRQFSNSRSEMNVSTLELGDSALYLCASSQSGTDTQYFGPGTRLTVL.

V and J are TRBV28 and TRBJ1-6; weak D call: TRBD1 (5 bases). CDR1 and CDR2 from the germline V gene are MDHEN and SYDVKM. V was cut by 2 bases and J by 9 bases, with 14 bases left in between. The CDR3 is 15 amino acids. The DNA for the CDR3 is TGTGCCAGCAGTTTAGGAGGGGCGGGGGTTTCACCCCTCCACTTT. Protein product: CASSLGGAGVSPLHF. Complete variable domain (other parts from reference TRBV28 and TRBJ1-6): DVKVTQSSRYLVKRTGEKVFLECVQDMDHENMFWYRQDPGLGLRLIYFSYDVKMKEKGDIPEGYSVSREKKERFSLILESASTNQTSMYLCASSLGGAGVSPLHFGNGTRLTVT.

This sequence joins TRBV5-8 and TRBJ1-5, with no clear D. V was shortened by 0 bases and J by 6 bases, with 10 bases between the two germline ends. This CDR3 has 14 amino acids. The germline gives CDR1 SGHTS, CDR2 YDEGEE. This CDR3 reads CASSLGETLQPQHF. The CDR3 DNA reads TGTGCCAGCAGCTTGGGGGAGACGCTTCAGCCCCAGCATTTT. Based on the CDR3 plus reference TRBV5-8 and TRBJ1-5, the full variable domain is EAGVTQSPTHLIKTRGQQATLRCSPISGHTSVYWYQQALGLGLQFLLWYDEGEERNRGNFPPRFSGRQFPNYSSELNVNALELEDSALYLCASSLGETLQPQHFGDGTRLSIL.

The V call is TRBV21-1, the J call TRBJ2-2; the table gives TRBD2 as D, unverified against the DNA. TRBV21-1 is a known pseudogene. The CDR3 has 13 residues. The CDR3 region is CASSKCGTGELFF. The CDR3 DNA sequence: TGTGCCAGCAGCAAATGCGGTACCGGGGAGCTGTTTTTT.

This chain links TRBV6-5 with TRBJ1-3, with 8 bases aligning to TRBD1. Germline V gene data show CDR1 as MNHEY and CDR2 as SVGAGI. The CDR3 is 14 amino acids. Trimming cost V 5 bases and J 1 base; bases outside gene matches: 1. The DNA for the CDR3 is TGTGCCAGCAGTCGACAGGGGTCTGGAAACACCATATATTTT. Translated: CASSRQGSGNTIYF.

This clone was seen a few times. The sample holds other DNA sequences that translate to the same CDR3. The CDR3 loop is CASSIDGTDTGELFF. In DNA form, the CDR3 reads TGTGCCAGCAGCATCGATGGGACAGACACCGGGGAGCTGTTTTTT. The chain has TRBV7-3 and TRBJ2-2, with 7 bases that match TRBD1. Trimming removed 5 bases from V and 3 bases from J; junction bases left unmatched: 6. This CDR3 has 15 amino acids. CDR1 and CDR2 from the germline V gene are SGHTA and FQGTGA. Variable domain in full (rest from reference TRBV7-3 and TRBJ2-2): GAGVSQTPSNKVTEKGKYVELRCDPISGHTALYWYRQSLGQGPEFLIYFQGTGAADDSGLPNDRFFAVRPEGSVSTLKIQRTERGDSAVYLCASSIDGTDTGELFFGEGSRLTVL.

This rearrangement joins TRBV28 to TRBJ1-2; 9 bases line up with TRBD1. The CDR3 covers 14 residues. Losses at the gene ends were 10 bases for V and 3 bases for J; bases not matched to a gene: 9. Germline V CDR1 and CDR2: MDHEN, SYDVKM. CDR3 bases: TGTGCCATTAAGCGGACAGGGGACTACTATGGCTACACCTTC. Protein sequence: CAIKRTGDYYGYTF.

The chain recombines TRBV20-1 with TRBJ2-7; TRBD2 matches 11 bases. Germline assignment: CDR1 DFQATT and CDR2 SNEGSKA (reference sequence). V lost 3 bases, J lost 2 bases, and 3 bases stayed unmatched. The CDR3 has 14 residues. In DNA form, the CDR3 reads TGCAGTGCTAGTTTAGCGGGGGGGGCCTACGAGCAGTACTTC. Encoded protein: CSASLAGGAYEQYF.

The chain joins TRBV2 to TRBJ1-4; TRBD1 might be the D (6 bases). Germline CDR1 SNHLY, CDR2 FYNNEI. The CDR3 contains 14 residues. V was pared by 3 bases and J by 7 bases, with 12 bases between. Here the CDR3 reads CASSDRGGGEKLFF. The CDR3 nucleotides are TGTGCCAGCAGTGACCGGGGAGGGGGTGAAAAACTGTTTTTT.

The V call is TRBV12-3 or TRBV12-4, the J call TRBJ2-1; D is unclear. V shed 7 bases and J shed 4 bases, with 11 bases lying between them. The CDR3 spans 13 residues. This chain's CDR3 is CASTTDLYNEQFF. The CDR3 nucleotides read TGTGCCAGCACCACCGACTTGTACAATGAGCAGTTCTTC.

The chain is built from TRBV12-3 or TRBV12-4 and TRBJ2-5; a possible D gene is TRBD1 (5 bases). This CDR3 contains 13 residues. The ends were cut back, 6 bases at V and 5 bases at J, with 13 bases in the middle. CDR3 residues: CASSMQGGETQYF. CDR3 DNA: TGTGCCAGCAGCATGCAGGGTGGGGAGACCCAGTACTTC.

The chain recombines TRBV6-5 with TRBJ1-5, with D maybe TRBD1 (6 bases). The germline gives CDR1 MNHEY, CDR2 SVGAGI. The V end was cut by 5 bases, the J end by 0 bases, with 11 bases between. The CDR3 loop spans 15 amino acids. The CDR3 DNA reads as TGTGCCAGCAGTCCGGACAGTTATAGCAATCAGCCCCAGCATTTT. It yields the protein CASSPDSYSNQPQHF.